Listed here is a single TCR beta chain. Germline V gene data show CDR1 as LGHNA and CDR2 as YSLEER. There are 14 residues in the CDR3. Trimming removed 3 bases from V and 4 bases from J, with 9 bases in between. These data belong to a study of T cells after yellow fever vaccination. TCRdb re-called the 5' RACE reads with MiXCR, one entry per CDR3 protein. The repertoire holds 250,000 to 300,000 distinct CDR3 sequences, with under 15% as singletons. The sequence was obtained from a man aged 30 to 45 who received the YFV17D yellow fever vaccine. The chain carries TRBV4-3 and TRBJ2-2, with D tentatively TRBD1 (7 bases). This material consisted of CD4+ T cells sorted from PBMCs, taken 45 days after the yellow fever booster vaccination. The CDR3 sequence: CASSQQGGTGELFF. The DNA for the CDR3 is TGCGCCAGCAGCCAGCAGGGGGGCACCGGGGAGCTGTTTTTT.